A selection of T cell receptor beta chains follows, all from one sample in a study of OX40 agonist ivuxolimab in advanced cancers. Generated by immunoSEQ multiplex PCR, the TCRdb table keeps only in-frame clones and is missing some. The sample lists more than 30,000 clones; about 81% were seen once. The source was CD4+ or CD8+ T cells sorted from blood, collected in a trial of the OX40 agonist ivuxolimab. The origin of the receptors is an adult with an advanced solid tumor such as melanoma, head and neck, liver or kidney cancer. CDR3s include the opening cysteine and the closing phenylalanine or tryptophan. Fields, in order: D gene, J gene, V gene, CDR3 protein. The D gene is left open where the match is weak.

TRBD2 TRBJ2-5 TRBV9 CASSRRGGQETQYF
NA TRBJ2-2 TRBV27 CASRVPPGELFF
NA TRBJ2-6 TRBV7-2 CASSLDGGPGANVLTF
NA TRBJ1-6 TRBV27 CASSSPGESPSNSPLHF
TRBD1 TRBJ1-2 TRBV2 CASSDRGANYGYTF
TRBD2 TRBJ2-1 TRBV5-1 CASSSRSALAGGINEQFF
NA TRBJ2-3 TRBV21-1 CASSKPYPPKMGSDTQYF
TRBD1 TRBJ1-5 TRBV19 CASSEGTAFNQPQHF
TRBD2 TRBJ2-1 TRBV5-1 CASSITSGPYNEQFF
TRBD2 TRBJ2-7 TRBV2 CASQGGGRAGRGYEQYF
TRBD2 TRBJ2-2 TRBV19 CARWGLAAFRKTGELFF
TRBD2 TRBJ2-5 TRBV28 CASSSHGGGKETQYF
TRBD1 TRBJ1-5 TRBV6-1 CASSWTGVGNQPQHF
NA TRBJ1-2 TRBV27 CASSLGWNYGYTF
NA TRBJ1-2 TRBV5-4 CASSTDTGYGGYTF
NA TRBJ1-1 TRBV15 CATSRDLSRNTEAFF
NA TRBJ1-6 TRBV5-1 CASSRKGQSRGSPLHF
NA TRBJ2-4 TRBV28 CASSSGIGALFEYF
NA TRBJ1-1 TRBV6-5 CASRVYAGLGEAFF
NA TRBJ2-7 TRBV7-2 CASSPERYEQYF
TRBD2 TRBJ2-1 TRBV30 CAWSVMSGGAIEQFF
NA TRBJ2-1 TRBV10-3 CAISAGGNNEQFF
NA TRBJ2-7 TRBV6-1 CASSERGGRGTFEQYF
NA TRBJ2-1 TRBV7-2 CASSLEVVGSYNEQFF
NA TRBJ1-1 TRBV6-1 CASSQGRSVTEAFF
NA TRBJ1-2 TRBV9 CASSVGPLRGYTF
TRBD2 TRBJ2-3 TRBV5-1 CASSLSGGGPGTQYF
TRBD2 TRBJ2-5 TRBV18 CASSSSRGPSGETQYF
TRBD1 TRBJ1-4 TRBV7-9 CASSLGTGVVEKLFF
NA TRBJ1-5 TRBV6-5 CASRRQGGHQPQHF
NA TRBJ1-2 TRBV7-9 CASSFAGHYGYTF
TRBD2 TRBJ2-1 TRBV9 CASSPRDASGSGYNEQFF
TRBD1 TRBJ2-4 TRBV28 CASGKDRFRNIQYF
TRBD1 TRBJ1-4 TRBV18 CASSASGGANEKLFF
NA TRBJ2-7 TRBV2 CASSEGVFSYEQYF
TRBD2 TRBJ2-1 TRBV5-4 CAGSRASGRAGEQFF
TRBD2 TRBJ2-7 TRBV6-1 CASSASGGQGEQYF
NA TRBJ2-7 TRBV6-6 CASRDWSASYEQYF
NA TRBJ1-3 TRBV5-3 CASSVGPGGNTIYF
NA TRBJ1-2 TRBV28 CASSLQAAGPRLGYTF
NA TRBJ2-7 TRBV6-5 CASTWAGIYEQYF
NA TRBJ1-4 TRBV5-4 CASSLGGGTEKLFF
NA TRBJ1-5 TRBV6-1 CASSEGGGRQPQHF
TRBD1 TRBJ1-2 TRBV28 CASSKLPGTGHGYTF
TRBD1 TRBJ1-1 TRBV28 CASSPLMGQVNTEAFF
NA TRBJ2-2 TRBV12-5 CASGLGLEGELFF
NA TRBJ1-3 TRBV27 CASSLNSGGRDTIYF
NA TRBJ2-2 TRBV18 CASSPLSEGRAGELFF
NA TRBJ2-4 TRBV21-1 CASLLHYRVGKNIQYF
NA TRBJ1-6 TRBV7-3 CASSLLGLGNSPLHF
NA TRBJ1-1 TRBV4-3 CASSQDIQVGSAFF
NA TRBJ1-1 TRBV27 CASSFEADHTEAFF
TRBD1 TRBJ1-4 TRBV20-1 CSASTGTGLFF
TRBD1 TRBJ1-1 TRBV4-1 CASSQGRQGLNTEAFF
NA TRBJ2-3 TRBV19 CASSIGGFTDTQYF
TRBD1 TRBJ2-1 TRBV27 CASTRLGTGNDEQFF
NA TRBJ1-2 TRBV5-1 CASRQSSYGYTF
NA TRBJ1-2 TRBV7-8 CASRGEGRDGYTF
TRBD1 TRBJ2-5 TRBV5-6 CASSSDWDRRETQYF